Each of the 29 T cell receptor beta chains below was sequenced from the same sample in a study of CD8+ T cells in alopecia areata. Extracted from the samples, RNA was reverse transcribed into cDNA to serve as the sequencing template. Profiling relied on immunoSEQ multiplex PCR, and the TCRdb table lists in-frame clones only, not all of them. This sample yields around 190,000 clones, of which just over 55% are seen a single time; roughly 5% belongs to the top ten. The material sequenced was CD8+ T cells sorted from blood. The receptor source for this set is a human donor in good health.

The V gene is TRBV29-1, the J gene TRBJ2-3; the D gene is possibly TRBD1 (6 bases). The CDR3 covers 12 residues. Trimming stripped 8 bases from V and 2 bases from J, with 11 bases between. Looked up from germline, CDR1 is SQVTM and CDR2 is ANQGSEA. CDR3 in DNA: TGCAGCCAACGACAGGCCACAGATACGCAGTATTTT. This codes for CSQRQATDTQYF.

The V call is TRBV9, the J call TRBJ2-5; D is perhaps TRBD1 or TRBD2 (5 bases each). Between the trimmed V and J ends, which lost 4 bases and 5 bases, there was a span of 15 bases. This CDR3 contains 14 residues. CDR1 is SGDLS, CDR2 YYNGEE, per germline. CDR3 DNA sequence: TGTGCCAGCAGCCCTGTACGGGGCAGGGAGACCCAGTACTTC. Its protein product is CASSPVRGRETQYF.

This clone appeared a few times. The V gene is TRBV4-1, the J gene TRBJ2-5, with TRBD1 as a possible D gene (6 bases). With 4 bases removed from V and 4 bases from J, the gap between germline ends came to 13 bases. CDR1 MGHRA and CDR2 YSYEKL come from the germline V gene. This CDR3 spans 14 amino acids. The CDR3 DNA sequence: TGCGCCAGCAGCCCCGGACAGTACCTAGAGACCCAGTACTTC. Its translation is CASSPGQYLETQYF.

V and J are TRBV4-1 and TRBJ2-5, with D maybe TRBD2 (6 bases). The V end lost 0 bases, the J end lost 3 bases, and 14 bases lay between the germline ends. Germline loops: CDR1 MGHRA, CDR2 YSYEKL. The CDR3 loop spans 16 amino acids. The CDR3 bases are TGCGCCAGCAGCCAAGAGCCCACCAGGAGGGAAGAGACCCAGTACTTC. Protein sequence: CASSQEPTRREETQYF.

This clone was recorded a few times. CDR3 bases: TGTGCCAGCAGGTCAAATCAGCCCCAGCATTTT. Amino acid sequence: CASRSNQPQHF. The chain couples TRBV28 to TRBJ1-5; unclear D gene. Trimming shortened V by 6 bases and J by 4 bases, and 4 bases separated the two germline ends. Per germline, CDR1 MDHEN and CDR2 SYDVKM. The CDR3 is made up of 11 amino acids.

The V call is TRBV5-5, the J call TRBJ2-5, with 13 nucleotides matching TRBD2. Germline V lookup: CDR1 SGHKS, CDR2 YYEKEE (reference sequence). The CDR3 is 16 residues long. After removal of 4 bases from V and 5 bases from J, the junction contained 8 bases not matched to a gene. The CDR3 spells CASSQGGTSGAETQYF. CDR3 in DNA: TGTGCCAGCAGCCAAGGTGGGACTAGCGGGGCTGAGACCCAGTACTTC.

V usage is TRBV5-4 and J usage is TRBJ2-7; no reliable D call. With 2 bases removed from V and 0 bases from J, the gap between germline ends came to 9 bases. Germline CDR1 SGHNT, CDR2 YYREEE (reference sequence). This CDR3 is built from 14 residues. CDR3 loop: CASSFSPNSYEQYF. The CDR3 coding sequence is TGTGCCAGCAGCTTTTCACCTAACTCCTACGAGCAGTACTTC. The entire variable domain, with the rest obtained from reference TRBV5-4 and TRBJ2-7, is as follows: ETGVTQSPTHLIKTRGQQVTLRCSSQSGHNTVSWYQQALGQGPQFIFQYYREEENGRGNFPPRFSGLQFPNYSSELNVNALELDDSALYLCASSFSPNSYEQYFGPGTRLTVT.

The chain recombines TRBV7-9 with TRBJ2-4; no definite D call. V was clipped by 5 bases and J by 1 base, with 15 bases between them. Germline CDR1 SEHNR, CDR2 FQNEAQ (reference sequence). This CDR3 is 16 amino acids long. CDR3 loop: CASSPVGAWAKNIQYF. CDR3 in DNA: TGTGCCAGCAGCCCCGTCGGCGCGTGGGCCAAAAACATTCAGTACTTC.

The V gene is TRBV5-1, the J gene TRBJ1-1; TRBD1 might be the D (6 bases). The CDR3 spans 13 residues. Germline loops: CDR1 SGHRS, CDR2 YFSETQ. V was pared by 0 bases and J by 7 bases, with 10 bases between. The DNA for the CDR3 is TGCGCCAGCAGCTTGGACAGGGACATTGAAGCTTTCTTT. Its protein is CASSLDRDIEAFF.

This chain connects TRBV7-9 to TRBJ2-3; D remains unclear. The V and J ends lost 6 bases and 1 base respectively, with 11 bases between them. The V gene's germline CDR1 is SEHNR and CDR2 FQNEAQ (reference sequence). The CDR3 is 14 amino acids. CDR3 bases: TGTGCCAGCAGGCCCCCATGGCGCACAGATACGCAGTATTTT. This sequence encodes CASRPPWRTDTQYF.

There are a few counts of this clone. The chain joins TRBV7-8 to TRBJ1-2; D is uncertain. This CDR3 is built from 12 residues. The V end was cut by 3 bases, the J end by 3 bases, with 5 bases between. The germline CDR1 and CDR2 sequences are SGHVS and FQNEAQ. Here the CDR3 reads CASSFGDYGYTF. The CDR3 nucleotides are TGTGCCAGCAGCTTTGGGGACTATGGCTACACCTTC.

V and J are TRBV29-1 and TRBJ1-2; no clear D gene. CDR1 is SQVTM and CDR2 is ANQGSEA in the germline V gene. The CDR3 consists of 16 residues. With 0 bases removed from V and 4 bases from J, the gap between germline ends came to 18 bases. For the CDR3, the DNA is TGCAGCGTTGAAGATCAGGAGAACAGCCATGGCTATGGCTACACCTTC. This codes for CSVEDQENSHGYGYTF.

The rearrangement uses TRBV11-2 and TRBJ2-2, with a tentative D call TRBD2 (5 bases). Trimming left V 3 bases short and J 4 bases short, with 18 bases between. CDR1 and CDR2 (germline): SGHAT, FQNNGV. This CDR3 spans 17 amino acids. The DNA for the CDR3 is TGTGCCAGCAGCTTGCCTCTAGCCCCATCCGCCACCGGGGAGCTGTTTTTT. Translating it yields CASSLPLAPSATGELFF.

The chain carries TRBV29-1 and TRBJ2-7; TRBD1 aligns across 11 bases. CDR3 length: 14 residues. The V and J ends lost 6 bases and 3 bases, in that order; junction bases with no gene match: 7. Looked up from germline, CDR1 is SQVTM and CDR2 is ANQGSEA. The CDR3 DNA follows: TGCAGCGTGGTTGGACAGGGGGCTCTCTACGAGCAGTACTTC. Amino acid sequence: CSVVGQGALYEQYF.

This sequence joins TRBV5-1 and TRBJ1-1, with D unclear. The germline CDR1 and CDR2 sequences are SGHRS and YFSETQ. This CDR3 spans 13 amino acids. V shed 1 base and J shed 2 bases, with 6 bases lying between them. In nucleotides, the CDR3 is TGCGCCAGCAGCTTGTTCGTAAACACTGAAGCTTTCTTT. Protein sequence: CASSLFVNTEAFF.

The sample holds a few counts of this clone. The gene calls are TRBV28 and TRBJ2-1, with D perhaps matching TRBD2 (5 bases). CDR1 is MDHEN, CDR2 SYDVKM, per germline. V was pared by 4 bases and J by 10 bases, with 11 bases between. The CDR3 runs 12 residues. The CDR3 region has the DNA TGTGCCAGCAGTTCCCTAGCTTTCGAGCAGTTCTTC. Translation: CASSSLAFEQFF.

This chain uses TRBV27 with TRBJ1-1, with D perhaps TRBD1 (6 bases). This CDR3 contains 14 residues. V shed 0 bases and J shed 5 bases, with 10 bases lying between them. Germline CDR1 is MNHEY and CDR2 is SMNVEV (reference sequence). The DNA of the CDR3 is TGTGCCAGCAGTTTATCACCCAGGGGAACTGAAGCTTTCTTT. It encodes CASSLSPRGTEAFF.

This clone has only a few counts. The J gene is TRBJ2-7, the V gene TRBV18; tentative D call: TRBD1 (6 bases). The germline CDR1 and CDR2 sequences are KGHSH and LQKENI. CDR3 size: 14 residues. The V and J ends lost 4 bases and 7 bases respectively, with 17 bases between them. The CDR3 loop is CASSRAQGPGEQYF. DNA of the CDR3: TGTGCCAGCTCACGAGCACAGGGCCCGGGAGAGCAGTACTTC.

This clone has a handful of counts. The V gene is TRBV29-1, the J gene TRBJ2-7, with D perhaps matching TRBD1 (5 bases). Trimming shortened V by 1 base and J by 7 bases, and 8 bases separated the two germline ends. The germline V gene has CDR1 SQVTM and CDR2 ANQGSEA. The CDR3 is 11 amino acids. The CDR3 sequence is CSVEARGEQYF. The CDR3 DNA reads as TGCAGCGTTGAAGCTAGGGGAGAGCAGTACTTC.

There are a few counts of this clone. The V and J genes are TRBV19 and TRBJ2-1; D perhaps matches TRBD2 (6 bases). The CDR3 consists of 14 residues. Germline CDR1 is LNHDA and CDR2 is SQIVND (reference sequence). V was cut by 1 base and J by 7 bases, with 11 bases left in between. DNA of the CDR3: TGTGCCAGTAGTATAGTAGCGAGCGGGAATGAGCAGTTCTTC. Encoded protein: CASSIVASGNEQFF.

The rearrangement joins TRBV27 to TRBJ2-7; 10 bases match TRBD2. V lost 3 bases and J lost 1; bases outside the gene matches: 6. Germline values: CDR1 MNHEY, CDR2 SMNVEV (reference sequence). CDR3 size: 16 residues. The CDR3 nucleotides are TGTGCCAGCAGTTTGCTATCACTAGCGGGGTCCTACGAGCAGTACTTC. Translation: CASSLLSLAGSYEQYF.

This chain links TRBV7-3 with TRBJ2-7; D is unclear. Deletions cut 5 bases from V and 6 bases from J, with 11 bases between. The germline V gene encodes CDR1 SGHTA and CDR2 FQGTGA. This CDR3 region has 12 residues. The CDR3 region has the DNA TGTGCCAGCAGCCCTCGATTGGGCGAGCAGTACTTC. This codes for CASSPRLGEQYF.

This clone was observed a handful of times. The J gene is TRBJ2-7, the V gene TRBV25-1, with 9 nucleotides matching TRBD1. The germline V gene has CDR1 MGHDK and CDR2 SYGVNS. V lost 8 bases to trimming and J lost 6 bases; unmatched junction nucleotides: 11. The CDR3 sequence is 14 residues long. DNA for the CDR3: TGTGCCAGCGAGTCTGGGACAGGGTTCTCCGAGCAGTACTTC. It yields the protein CASESGTGFSEQYF.

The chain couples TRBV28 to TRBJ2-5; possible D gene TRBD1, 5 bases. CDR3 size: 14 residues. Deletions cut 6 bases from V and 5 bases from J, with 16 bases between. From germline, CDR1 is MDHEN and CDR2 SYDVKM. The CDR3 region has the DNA TGTGCCAGCAGAGGAGTCACGGACACGGAGACCCAGTACTTC. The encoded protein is CASRGVTDTETQYF.

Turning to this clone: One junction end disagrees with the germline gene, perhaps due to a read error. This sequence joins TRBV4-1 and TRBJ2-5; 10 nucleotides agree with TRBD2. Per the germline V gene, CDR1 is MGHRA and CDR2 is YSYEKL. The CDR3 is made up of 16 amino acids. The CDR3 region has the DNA TGTGCCAGCAGCCAAGACAGCGGGGGGGCGGTAGAGACCCAGTACTTC. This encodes CASSQDSGGAVETQYF.

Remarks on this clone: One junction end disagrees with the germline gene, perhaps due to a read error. The chain's CDR3 is CSVVSRDTEAFF. In DNA, the CDR3 is TGCAGCGTTGTTTCCCGGGACACAGAAGCTTTCTTT. This chain uses TRBV29-1 with TRBJ1-1; a possible D gene is TRBD1 (6 bases). Germline V gene data show CDR1 as SQVTM and CDR2 as ANQGSEA. The CDR3 sequence is 12 residues long.

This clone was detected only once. The chain's CDR3 is CASSPWTDVYGYTF. In DNA, the CDR3 is TGTGCCAGCAGCCCTTGGACCGACGTCTATGGCTACACCTTC. The chain carries TRBV14 and TRBJ1-2; unclear D gene. Germline CDR1 is SGHDN and CDR2 is FVKESK. The CDR3 runs to 14 residues. The V end lost 4 bases, the J end lost 4 bases, and 13 bases lay between the germline ends.

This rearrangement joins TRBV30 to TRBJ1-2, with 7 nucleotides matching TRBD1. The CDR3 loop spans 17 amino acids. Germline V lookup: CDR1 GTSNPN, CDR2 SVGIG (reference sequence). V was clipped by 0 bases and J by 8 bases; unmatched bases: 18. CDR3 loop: CAWSVWGQQVGTRGYTF. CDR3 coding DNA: TGTGCCTGGAGTGTATGGGGACAGCAAGTCGGGACGCGAGGCTACACCTTC.

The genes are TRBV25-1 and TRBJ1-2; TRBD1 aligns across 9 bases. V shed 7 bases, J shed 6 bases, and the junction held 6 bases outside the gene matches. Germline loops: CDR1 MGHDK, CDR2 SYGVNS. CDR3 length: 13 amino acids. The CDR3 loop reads CASNWGQGDGYTF. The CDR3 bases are TGTGCCAGCAACTGGGGACAGGGCGATGGCTACACCTTC.